The source of this TCR beta chain is a study of OX40 agonist ivuxolimab in advanced cancers. CDR3 length: 15 amino acids. Trimming left V 3 bases short and J 0 bases short, with 13 bases between. Per germline, CDR1 SQVTM and CDR2 ANQGSEA. Generated by immunoSEQ multiplex PCR, the TCRdb table keeps only in-frame clones and is missing some. This table has tens of thousands of clones, about 93% appearing once. For this clone: Its antigen is not known.

Study observations and caveats: Among the lowest levels of clonal expansion were found in partial responders at 0.1-3.0 mg/kg. Clonal expansion was seen in CD4+ and CD8+ blood T cells by week 6 at 0.1 to 3.0 mg/kg. Some nonresponders additionally presented with little normalized T-cell clonal expansion.

This sequence originates from an adult with an advanced solid tumor such as melanoma, head and neck, liver or kidney cancer. J is TRBJ2-3 and V is TRBV29-1; D unclear. The specimen was CD4+ or CD8+ T cells sorted from blood, collected in a trial of the OX40 agonist ivuxolimab. The CDR3 DNA reads as TGCAGCGTTGAGAATTTGGCGACTAGCACAGATACGCAGTATTTT. Protein: CSVENLATSTDTQYF.